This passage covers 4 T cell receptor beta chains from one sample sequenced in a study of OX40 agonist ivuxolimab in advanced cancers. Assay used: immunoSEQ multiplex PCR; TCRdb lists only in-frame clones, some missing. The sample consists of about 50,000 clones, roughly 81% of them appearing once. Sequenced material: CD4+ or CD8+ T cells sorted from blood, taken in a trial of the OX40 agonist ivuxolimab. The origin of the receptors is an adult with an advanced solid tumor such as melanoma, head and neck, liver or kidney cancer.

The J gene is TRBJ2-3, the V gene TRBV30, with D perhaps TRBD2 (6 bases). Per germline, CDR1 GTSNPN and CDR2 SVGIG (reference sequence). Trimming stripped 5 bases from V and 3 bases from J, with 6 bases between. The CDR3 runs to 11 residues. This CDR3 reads CAWGTTDTQYF. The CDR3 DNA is TGTGCCTGGGGGACTACAGATACGCAGTATTTT. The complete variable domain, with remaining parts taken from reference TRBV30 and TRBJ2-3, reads SQTIHQWPATLVQPVGSPLSLECTVEGTSNPNLYWYRQAAGRGLQLLFYSVGIGQISSEVPQNLSASRPQDRQFILSSKKLLLSDSGFYLCAWGTTDTQYFGPGTRLTVL.

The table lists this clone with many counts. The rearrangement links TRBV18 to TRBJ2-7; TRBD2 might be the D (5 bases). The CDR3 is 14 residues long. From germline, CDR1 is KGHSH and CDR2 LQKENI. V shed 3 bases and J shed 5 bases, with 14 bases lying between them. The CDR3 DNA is TGTGCCAGCTCACCTGGGATAGCGTCCGACGAGCAGTACTTC. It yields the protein CASSPGIASDEQYF.

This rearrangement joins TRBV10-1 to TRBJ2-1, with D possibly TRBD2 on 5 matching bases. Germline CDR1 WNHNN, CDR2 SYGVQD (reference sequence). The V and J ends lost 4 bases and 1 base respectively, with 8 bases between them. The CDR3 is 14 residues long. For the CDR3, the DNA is TGCGCCAGCAGTGGGCCGGGGTCCTACAATGAGCAGTTCTTC. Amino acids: CASSGPGSYNEQFF.

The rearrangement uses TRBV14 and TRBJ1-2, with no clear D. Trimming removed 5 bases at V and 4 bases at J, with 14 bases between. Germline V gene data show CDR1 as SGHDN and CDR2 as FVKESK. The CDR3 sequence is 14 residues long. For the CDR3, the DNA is TGTGCCAGCAGCGAACTGACTCATTTCTATGGCTACACCTTC. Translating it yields CASSELTHFYGYTF.